The 31 T cell receptor beta chains below all came from one sample that was sequenced in a study of human CD8 memory T cell subsets. UMI-labeled 5' RACE produced the TCR beta libraries. One entry per CDR3 protein, without DNA, is what TCRdb gives after re-calling the 5' RACE reads. Its listing shows some 8,000 distinct CDR3 sequences. The sequenced sample was CD8+ T cells from PBMCs. The origin of the receptors is a human donor in good health.

The CDR3 is CASSWTDYNEQFF. V gene TRBV7-3 combines with J gene TRBJ2-1; TCRdb designates TRBD1, a call that cannot be tested without DNA. Germline V gene sequence: CDR1 SGHTA, CDR2 FQGTGA. The CDR3 runs 13 residues. Looking up the rest from reference TRBV7-3 and TRBJ2-1 gives the full variable domain: GAGVSQTPSNKVTEKGKYVELRCDPISGHTALYWYRQSLGQGPEFLIYFQGTGAADDSGLPNDRFFAVRPEGSVSTLKIQRTERGDSAVYLCASSWTDYNEQFFGPGTRLTVL.

The J gene is TRBJ1-6, the V gene TRBV6-2 or TRBV6-3; TCRdb names TRBD1, which stays unverified in the absence of DNA. Germline CDR1 MNHEY, CDR2 SVGEGT. CDR3 length: 13 amino acids. CDR3 residues: CASPSGFNSPLHF.

V and J are TRBV4-1 and TRBJ1-4; TCRdb indicates TRBD1, and absent DNA this call remains unverified. The CDR3 runs to 15 residues. In germline, CDR1 is MGHRA, CDR2 YSYEKL. The CDR3 spells CASSRNGRSGEKLFF.

This sequence joins TRBV6-1 and TRBJ2-7; the TRBD2 assignment by TCRdb is unverifiable without DNA. Looked up from germline, CDR1 is MNHNS and CDR2 is SASEGT. The CDR3 extends over 14 amino acids. The chain's CDR3 is CASTVAGAGYEQYF.

The chain links TRBV4-2 to TRBJ2-7; the D call of TRBD1 rests on TCRdb alone, since no DNA is present to check it. The CDR3 covers 15 residues. The germline V gene encodes CDR1 LGHNA and CDR2 YNFKEQ. This CDR3 reads CASSQGRGPTYEQYF.

The chain recombines TRBV9 with TRBJ2-7; TCRdb calls TRBD1, which cannot be checked without DNA. This CDR3 is built from 16 residues. CDR1 SGDLS and CDR2 YYNGEE come from the germline V gene. The CDR3 here is CASSPHHRGLSDEQYF.

The V gene is TRBV2, the J gene TRBJ2-7; lacking DNA, the TRBD2 call made by TCRdb goes unchecked. The CDR3 runs 12 residues. Germline V gives CDR1 SNHLY, CDR2 FYNNEI. The CDR3 sequence: CASRPTSNEQYF.

J is TRBJ1-6 and V is TRBV2; the TRBD1 assignment by TCRdb is unverifiable without DNA. The length of the CDR3 is 19 residues. Germline assignment: CDR1 SNHLY and CDR2 FYNNEI. CDR3: CASFLTPVVEDSYNSPLHF.

The chain employs TRBV4-1 and TRBJ2-7; TCRdb returns TRBD1, unconfirmable since there is no DNA. Germline V lookup: CDR1 MGHRA, CDR2 YSYEKL. The CDR3 consists of 14 residues. The CDR3 region is CASSFRDEAYEQYF.

The chain joins TRBV20-1 to TRBJ2-2. Germline loops: CDR1 DFQATT, CDR2 SNEGSKA (reference sequence). This CDR3 is 12 amino acids long. The CDR3 here is CSASFRAGELFF.

This clonotype is called medium-sized based on its frequency. The V call is TRBV11-2, the J call TRBJ1-5. CDR3 length: 15 residues. CDR1 is SGHAT and CDR2 is FQNNGV in the germline V gene. CDR3 protein: CASSLGSGSYQPQHF.

The rearrangement links TRBV27 to TRBJ1-2; TCRdb reports TRBD1, a call that lacks DNA to check it against. This CDR3 contains 18 residues. From germline, CDR1 is MNHEY and CDR2 SMNVEV (reference sequence). CDR3 amino acids: CASSLFFPGRDRTYGYTF.

This clonotype is medium-sized (0.01 to 0.1%) by frequency. The V and J genes are TRBV11-3 and TRBJ2-3; as DNA is missing, the TRBD1 call by TCRdb cannot be tested. The CDR3 spans 15 residues. CDR1 and CDR2 from the germline V gene are SGHNT and YENEEA. CDR3 loop: CASSSDRVTADTQYF.

The rearrangement links TRBV20-1 to TRBJ2-7. The CDR3 is made up of 13 amino acids. Per germline, CDR1 DFQATT and CDR2 SNEGSKA (reference sequence). CDR3 residues: CSARDITAYEQYF.

The genes are TRBV5-1 and TRBJ2-1. This CDR3 is 12 amino acids long. Germline V gene lookup returns CDR1 SGHRS and CDR2 YFSETQ. CDR3 in amino acids: CASSLDINEQFF. Combining the CDR3 with reference TRBV5-1 and TRBJ2-1 gives the whole variable domain KAGVTQTPRYLIKTRGQQVTLSCSPISGHRSVSWYQQTPGQGLQFLFEYFSETQRNKGNFPGRFSGRQFSNSRSEMNVSTLELGDSALYLCASSLDINEQFFGPGTRLTVL.

The rearrangement links TRBV14 to TRBJ1-6; with no DNA, the TCRdb D assignment of TRBD1 cannot be verified. Germline V gene data show CDR1 as SGHDN and CDR2 as FVKESK. This CDR3 has 18 residues. The chain's CDR3 is CASSQVSYTGVYNSPLHF.

This clonotype ranks as medium-sized in terms of frequency. V and J are TRBV7-9 and TRBJ1-2. Per the germline V gene, CDR1 is SEHNR and CDR2 is FQNEAQ (reference sequence). This CDR3 has 15 residues. The CDR3 region is CASSPREGAVYGYTF.

The rearrangement joins TRBV27 to TRBJ2-5; the TCRdb call, TRBD2, lacks DNA for checking. The CDR3 has 16 residues. Germline V gene sequence: CDR1 MNHEY, CDR2 SMNVEV (reference sequence). The CDR3 sequence is CASSLRTSGGLETQYF.

The chain uses TRBV5-6 and TRBJ2-4. This CDR3 spans 13 amino acids. The germline V gene encodes CDR1 SGHDT and CDR2 YYEEEE. This CDR3 is CASSLGVKNIQYF.

The chain employs TRBV5-1 and TRBJ2-7; TCRdb's D gene call, TRBD1, goes unchecked for lack of DNA. CDR3 length: 15 residues. From germline, CDR1 is SGHRS and CDR2 YFSETQ. The CDR3 protein is CASSPTGGASYEQYF.

The chain is built from TRBV7-9 and TRBJ2-1; TCRdb picks TRBD1, but there is no DNA to check that call. CDR3 length: 12 residues. CDR1 is SEHNR, CDR2 FQNEAQ, per germline (reference sequence). The CDR3 is CATLDGYNEQFF.

This chain uses TRBV12-5 with TRBJ1-5. This CDR3 comprises 12 residues. Germline-derived CDR1 and CDR2 are LGHNT and FRNRAP. CDR3 loop: CASGFGTVPQHF.

The V gene is TRBV15, the J gene TRBJ2-7; lacking DNA, the TRBD1 call made by TCRdb goes unchecked. The CDR3 spans 16 residues. The germline V gene encodes CDR1 LNHNV and CDR2 YYDKDF (reference sequence). This CDR3 is CATSSRRHRPIYEQYF.

The chain is built from TRBV7-9 and TRBJ2-3. The CDR3 covers 12 residues. From germline, CDR1 is SEHNR and CDR2 FQNEAQ (reference sequence). CDR3 amino acids: CASLQITDTQYF.

The rearrangement joins TRBV5-5 to TRBJ2-1; lacking DNA, the TRBD1 call made by TCRdb goes unchecked. The CDR3 sequence is 15 residues long. Germline assignment: CDR1 SGHKS and CDR2 YYEKEE (reference sequence). CDR3: CASSHDRGLVSEQFF. Full variable domain (outside the CDR3, taken from reference TRBV5-5 and TRBJ2-1): DAGVTQSPTHLIKTRGQQVTLRCSPISGHKSVSWYQQVLGQGPQFIFQYYEKEERGRGNFPDRFSARQFPNYSSELNVNALLLGDSALYLCASSHDRGLVSEQFFGPGTRLTVL.

This chain joins TRBV7-6 and TRBJ2-5; with no DNA, the TCRdb D assignment of TRBD1 cannot be verified. There are 15 residues in the CDR3. Looked up from germline, CDR1 is SGHVS and CDR2 is FNYEAQ. This CDR3 is CASSLVGVGRETQYF.

This clonotype is deemed medium-sized by its frequency. CDR3 sequence reads: CASSLGSGSGNTIYF. This chain links TRBV12-3 or TRBV12-4 with TRBJ1-3; TCRdb's D gene call, TRBD1, goes unchecked for lack of DNA. The CDR3 runs 15 residues.

The chain has TRBV28 and TRBJ2-7; TCRdb's assignment of TRBD1 cannot be checked, as there is no DNA. The CDR3 length is 13 residues. Germline CDR1 MDHEN, CDR2 SYDVKM. The CDR3 here is CAARDRDSYEQYF.

The chain joins TRBV5-1 to TRBJ2-1; the TCRdb call, TRBD1, lacks DNA for checking. The CDR3 loop spans 15 amino acids. The germline V gene has CDR1 SGHRS and CDR2 YFSETQ. CDR3 sequence reads: CASSPWAGSYNEQFF.

According to its frequency, this clonotype is medium-sized. This sequence joins TRBV23-1 and TRBJ2-1; TCRdb selects TRBD1, and the lack of DNA leaves this call unchecked. TRBV23-1 is reported as an ORF; its role is uncertain. The CDR3 totals 18 residues. The CDR3 is CASSPILGTRNLAHEQFF.

V is TRBV27 and J is TRBJ2-7; TCRdb indicates TRBD1, and absent DNA this call remains unverified. The length of the CDR3 is 14 residues. CDR1 MNHEY and CDR2 SMNVEV come from the germline V gene (reference sequence). The CDR3 protein is CASSPRVGSYEQYF.